The rows below give T cell receptor beta chains drawn from one sample of a study of T-cell reconstitution after alpha-beta-depleted transplantation in children. A single record per CDR3 protein comes from TCRdb applying MiXCR to the PCR reads. Found here are about 540,000 distinct CDR3 sequences, roughly 27% of them singletons; the top ten hold around a third. The sample in question was PBMCs, obtained before TCRalphabeta/CD19-depleted stem cell transplant. The receptors were gathered from a boy in the first two years of life with Wiskott-Aldrich syndrome, due to receive a stem cell transplant. CDR3s include the opening cysteine and the closing phenylalanine or tryptophan. A D gene is named only where the DNA matches it firmly. Expanded clones are given a class, and other clones once, few, many or no size at all.

abundance: few; d_gene: TRBD2; v_gene: TRBV7-3; j_gene: TRBJ2-7; CDR3nt: TGTGCCAGCAGCCTTACTAGCGGGAGGGCCTCCGAGCAGTACTTC; CDR3aa: CASSLTSGRASEQYF
abundance: -; d_gene: TRBD2; v_gene: TRBV5-1; j_gene: TRBJ2-1; CDR3nt: TGCGCCAGCAGCTTGGGGACGGGAGGCCATGAGCAGTTCTTC; CDR3aa: CASSLGTGGHEQFF
abundance: few; d_gene: -; v_gene: TRBV9; j_gene: TRBJ2-1; CDR3nt: TGTGCCAGCAGCGTAGTCGGGAATGGGAATGAGCAGTTCTTC; CDR3aa: CASSVVGNGNEQFF
abundance: few; d_gene: -; v_gene: TRBV28; j_gene: TRBJ2-1; CDR3nt: TGTGCCAGCAGTTTATATCTGACGGAAAATGAGCAGTTCTTC; CDR3aa: CASSLYLTENEQFF
abundance: few; d_gene: TRBD2; v_gene: TRBV20-1; j_gene: TRBJ2-5; CDR3nt: TGCAGTGCGAGAGGGACTAGCGGCACCCCGGAGACCCAGTACTTC; CDR3aa: CSARGTSGTPETQYF
abundance: -; d_gene: -; v_gene: TRBV10-2; j_gene: TRBJ2-7; CDR3nt: TGCGCCAGCAGTGAGGACTGGACCGGTGGGCAGTACTTC; CDR3aa: CASSEDWTGGQYF
abundance: few; d_gene: -; v_gene: TRBV28; j_gene: TRBJ2-3; CDR3nt: TGTGCCAGCAGAGAGGGACGGGGCACAGATACGCAGTATTTT; CDR3aa: CASREGRGTDTQYF
abundance: few; d_gene: TRBD2; v_gene: TRBV7-2; j_gene: TRBJ2-5; CDR3nt: TGTGCCAGCAGCTTATTTCGGGGAGGGCCTCTAGAGACCCAGTACTTC; CDR3aa: CASSLFRGGPLETQYF
abundance: few; d_gene: TRBD1; v_gene: TRBV7-8; j_gene: TRBJ2-2; CDR3nt: TGTGCCAGCAGCAGGGGCCCCGGGACAGGACACACCGGGGAGCTGTTTTTT; CDR3aa: CASSRGPGTGHTGELFF
abundance: -; d_gene: -; v_gene: TRBV5-1; j_gene: TRBJ2-5; CDR3nt: TGCGCCAGCAGCTTATTACGGCGGGAAGAAGAGACCCAGTACTTC; CDR3aa: CASSLLRREEETQYF
abundance: once; d_gene: TRBD1; v_gene: TRBV20-1; j_gene: TRBJ1-1; CDR3nt: TGCAGTGCTAGAGATCTGGGACAGGGGGCGTTTAGGACTGAAGCTTTCTTT; CDR3aa: CSARDLGQGAFRTEAFF
abundance: -; d_gene: -; v_gene: TRBV7-8; j_gene: TRBJ2-1; CDR3nt: TGTGCCAGCAGCTTAGTTGGGGGGAAGTACAATGAGCAGTTCTTC; CDR3aa: CASSLVGGKYNEQFF
abundance: -; d_gene: TRBD1; v_gene: TRBV5-8; j_gene: TRBJ2-5; CDR3nt: TGTGCCAGCAGCTCTGGGACAGGGGTCTTGGAGACCCAGTACTTC; CDR3aa: CASSSGTGVLETQYF
abundance: few; d_gene: TRBD2; v_gene: TRBV7-9; j_gene: TRBJ2-1; CDR3nt: TGTGCCAGCAGCTACAAGCGGGGGGACAATGAGCAGTTCTTC; CDR3aa: CASSYKRGDNEQFF
abundance: few; d_gene: TRBD2; v_gene: TRBV29-1; j_gene: TRBJ2-2; CDR3nt: TGCAGCGTTGTAACTAGCGGGAGTTTCACCGGGGAGCTGTTTTTT; CDR3aa: CSVVTSGSFTGELFF
abundance: -; d_gene: -; v_gene: TRBV18; j_gene: TRBJ2-1; CDR3nt: TGTGCCAGCTCACCAGTGACCAATGAGCAGTTCTTC; CDR3aa: CASSPVTNEQFF
abundance: -; d_gene: -; v_gene: TRBV21-1; j_gene: TRBJ2-4; CDR3nt: TGTGCCAGCAGCAAATCCCCAGCCAGGGGACGAAGGGGAAACATTCAGTACTTC; CDR3aa: CASSKSPARGRRGNIQYF
abundance: -; d_gene: -; v_gene: TRBV6-5; j_gene: TRBJ2-4; CDR3nt: TGTGCCAGCAGTTACTCCCCCCTGGCAGGCGGGAACATTCAGTACTTC; CDR3aa: CASSYSPLAGGNIQYF
abundance: -; d_gene: TRBD1; v_gene: TRBV12-3/TRBV12-4; j_gene: TRBJ2-7; CDR3nt: TGTGCCAGCAGGGCCCCCGGGACAGGGCACTACGAGCAGTACTTC; CDR3aa: CASRAPGTGHYEQYF
abundance: -; d_gene: TRBD1; v_gene: TRBV20-1; j_gene: TRBJ2-1; CDR3nt: TGCAGTGCTTACCCGGGACAGGTCAATGACCAGCAGTTCTTC; CDR3aa: CSAYPGQVNDQQFF
abundance: -; d_gene: TRBD1; v_gene: TRBV3-1; j_gene: TRBJ1-1; CDR3nt: TGTGCCAGCAGCCGTCGTACAGGGGCTTCGAACACTGAAGCTTTCTTT; CDR3aa: CASSRRTGASNTEAFF
abundance: few; d_gene: -; v_gene: TRBV7-2; j_gene: TRBJ2-3; CDR3nt: TGTGCCAGCAGCTTAGGCACTGTCGCCACAGATACGCAGTATTTT; CDR3aa: CASSLGTVATDTQYF
abundance: -; d_gene: -; v_gene: TRBV2; j_gene: TRBJ2-1; CDR3nt: TGTGCCAGCAGTGATCGCGGGGTTTACAATGAGCAGTTCTTC; CDR3aa: CASSDRGVYNEQFF
abundance: -; d_gene: -; v_gene: TRBV20-1; j_gene: TRBJ2-7; CDR3nt: TGCAGTGCCAATACAGGGAAATCGTCCTACGAGCAGTACTTC; CDR3aa: CSANTGKSSYEQYF
abundance: -; d_gene: -; v_gene: TRBV29-1; j_gene: TRBJ1-1; CDR3nt: TGCAGCGTTCGTGGAGTCCTGAACACTGAAGCTTTCTTT; CDR3aa: CSVRGVLNTEAFF
abundance: -; d_gene: -; v_gene: TRBV28; j_gene: TRBJ2-1; CDR3nt: TGTGCCAGCAGTTTTATGGGGGAGAGGGACAATGAGCAGTTCTTC; CDR3aa: CASSFMGERDNEQFF
abundance: few; d_gene: -; v_gene: TRBV7-6; j_gene: TRBJ2-2; CDR3nt: TGTGCCAGCAGCTACAACACCGGGGAGCTGTTTTTT; CDR3aa: CASSYNTGELFF
abundance: -; d_gene: -; v_gene: TRBV28; j_gene: TRBJ2-7; CDR3nt: TGTGCCAGCAGTTTACCGACGGAGGTGGAGGAGCAGTACTTC; CDR3aa: CASSLPTEVEEQYF
abundance: few; d_gene: TRBD2; v_gene: TRBV15; j_gene: TRBJ2-3; CDR3nt: TGTGCCACCAGCAGTGGACTAGCGGAGGGCACAGATACGCAGTATTTT; CDR3aa: CATSSGLAEGTDTQYF
abundance: few; d_gene: -; v_gene: TRBV5-1; j_gene: TRBJ2-6; CDR3nt: TGCGCCAGCAGCTTGTTACGGTCTGGGGCCAACGTCCTGACTTTC; CDR3aa: CASSLLRSGANVLTF
abundance: -; d_gene: -; v_gene: TRBV2; j_gene: TRBJ1-4; CDR3nt: TGTGCCAGCAGTGTAACAAAACTGTTTTTT; CDR3aa: CASSVTKLFF
abundance: once; d_gene: TRBD2; v_gene: TRBV20-1; j_gene: TRBJ2-7; CDR3nt: TGCAGTGCTGGGACTAGCTACTCCTACGAGCAGTACTTC; CDR3aa: CSAGTSYSYEQYF
abundance: -; d_gene: -; v_gene: TRBV14; j_gene: TRBJ2-1; CDR3nt: TGTGCCAGCAGCCAAGCGGTGGCTTTCGGCAATGAGCAGTTCTTC; CDR3aa: CASSQAVAFGNEQFF
abundance: few; d_gene: -; v_gene: TRBV11-3; j_gene: TRBJ2-1; CDR3nt: TGTGCCAGCAGCTTTGGGGGAGCCAGCAATGAGCAGTTCTTC; CDR3aa: CASSFGGASNEQFF
abundance: -; d_gene: -; v_gene: TRBV12-3/TRBV12-4; j_gene: TRBJ1-6; CDR3nt: TGTGCCAGCGGCCCGGTTAAGGATAATTCACCCCTCCACTTT; CDR3aa: CASGPVKDNSPLHF
abundance: once; d_gene: -; v_gene: TRBV9; j_gene: TRBJ2-1; CDR3nt: TGTGCCAGCAGCCCCAGAGGAGGACGGTGGCACGAGCAGTTCTTC; CDR3aa: CASSPRGGRWHEQFF
abundance: -; d_gene: -; v_gene: TRBV5-1; j_gene: TRBJ1-2; CDR3nt: TGCGCCAGCAGCTTTGGACAGCTAAATGGCTACACCTTC; CDR3aa: CASSFGQLNGYTF